Below, 26 T cell receptor beta chains from the same sample are listed, as sequenced in a study of cytomegalovirus exposure and HLA in healthy donors (dated by TCRdb to about 2017). The library relied on the immunoSEQ multiplex PCR assay. TCRdb provides this immuneACCESS table in a form limited to in-frame rearrangements. Some clones are lacking; in checked studies, under half of them reflect an unresolved V gene, and why the rest are absent is not known. The sample table holds approximately 82,000 clones, of which 90% to 95% were seen once. The ten largest clones add up to around 0.69% of the sample. Sequencing was performed on PBMCs. Receptor source: a woman aged 18-29 years in good health and CMV-seronegative.

The chain joins TRBV27 to TRBJ2-1, with 9 nucleotides matching TRBD2. The CDR3 is made up of 17 amino acids. The germline V gene encodes CDR1 MNHEY and CDR2 SMNVEV (reference sequence). With 1 base clipped from V and 8 bases from J, the junction kept 12 bases outside the gene matches. The CDR3 sequence is CASSLFREAGGVDEQFF. The CDR3 nucleotides read TGTGCCAGCAGTTTATTTCGGGAGGCGGGAGGGGTGGATGAGCAGTTCTTC.

The genes are TRBV9 and TRBJ2-5, with D unresolved. Trimming stripped 0 bases from V and 1 base from J, with 7 bases between. The CDR3 loop spans 14 amino acids. Germline-derived CDR1 and CDR2 are SGDLS and YYNGEE. The CDR3 nucleotides read TGTGCCAGCAGCGTAGGAAAGAGCCAAGAGACCCAGTACTTC. Its protein is CASSVGKSQETQYF.

V and J are TRBV2 and TRBJ2-2, with TRBD1 identical over 7 bases. The CDR3 consists of 15 residues. In germline, CDR1 is SNHLY, CDR2 FYNNEI. The junction had 11 bases not matched to a gene; V was cut back by 6 bases and J by 7 bases. The CDR3 sequence is CASRPGSGGIGELFF. The CDR3 DNA reads as TGTGCCAGCAGACCGGGGTCAGGGGGAATCGGGGAGCTGTTTTTT. Complete variable domain (other parts from reference TRBV2 and TRBJ2-2): EPEVTQTPSHQVTQMGQEVILRCVPISNHLYFYWYRQILGQKVEFLVSFYNNEISEKSEIFDDQFSVERPDGSNFTLKIRSTKLEDSAMYFCASRPGSGGIGELFFGEGSRLTVL.

The V call is TRBV7-2, the J call TRBJ2-1; TRBD2 matches at 9 bases. CDR3 length: 15 residues. With 3 bases clipped from V and 4 bases from J, the junction kept 4 bases outside the gene matches. Germline CDR1 reads SGHTA; CDR2 reads FQGNSA. The chain's CDR3 is CASSLVTSGYNEQFF. In nucleotides, the CDR3 is TGTGCCAGCAGCTTGGTGACTAGCGGATACAATGAGCAGTTCTTC. The variable domain in full, with the rest retrieved from reference TRBV7-2 and TRBJ2-1, is GAGVSQSPSNKVTEKGKDVELRCDPISGHTALYWYRQSLGQGLEFLIYFQGNSAPDKSGLPSDRFSAERTGGSVSTLTIQRTQQEDSAVYLCASSLVTSGYNEQFFGPGTRLTVL.

V is TRBV7-2 and J is TRBJ2-5; TRBD2 aligns across 11 bases. The CDR3 is made up of 17 amino acids. Trimming took 1 base from V and 7 from J; bases not matched to a gene: 11. Looked up from germline, CDR1 is SGHTA and CDR2 is FQGNSA. CDR3 coding DNA: TGTGCCAGCAGCTTAGGGTCTAGCGGGGGGTCCGCGGGGACCCAGTACTTC. Translated, it gives CASSLGSSGGSAGTQYF.

The gene calls are TRBV7-2 and TRBJ2-3, with TRBD1 identical over 9 bases. The CDR3 contains 13 residues. V gave up 7 bases and J gave up 3 bases; unmatched junction bases: 2. CDR1 and CDR2 from the germline V gene are SGHTA and FQGNSA. The CDR3 loop reads CASNDRGTDTQYF. For the CDR3, the DNA is TGTGCCAGCAATGACAGGGGGACAGATACGCAGTATTTT.

Comment on this clone: Other DNA sequences in the sample encode the same CDR3. The CDR3 DNA follows: TGTGCCAGTAGTATAGGGACAGGAGTCTACGAGCAGTACTTC. It translates to CASSIGTGVYEQYF. The chain joins TRBV19 to TRBJ2-7; TRBD1 aligns across 7 bases. The junction had 3 bases not matched to a gene; V was cut back by 1 base and J by 3 bases. Germline V lookup: CDR1 LNHDA, CDR2 SQIVND (reference sequence). There are 14 residues in the CDR3.

The V and J genes are TRBV7-2 and TRBJ2-7; D may be TRBD1 (7 bases). The V gene's germline CDR1 is SGHTA and CDR2 FQGNSA. The CDR3 runs 14 residues. V was pared by 7 bases and J by 0 bases, with 13 bases between. This CDR3 reads CASTRGTASYEQYF. DNA of the CDR3: TGTGCCAGCACCCGGGGGACAGCCTCCTACGAGCAGTACTTC. The full variable domain, completed using reference TRBV7-2 and TRBJ2-7, is GAGVSQSPSNKVTEKGKDVELRCDPISGHTALYWYRQSLGQGLEFLIYFQGNSAPDKSGLPSDRFSAERTGGSVSTLTIQRTQQEDSAVYLCASTRGTASYEQYFGPGTRLTVT.

The V and J genes are TRBV5-6 and TRBJ1-1; D may be TRBD1 (5 bases). Germline assignment: CDR1 SGHDT and CDR2 YYEEEE. Trimming pared 5 bases from V and 5 bases from J, leaving 13 bases between. This CDR3 has 13 residues. CDR3 residues: CASRPPGVTEAFF. The CDR3, as DNA: TGTGCCAGCAGGCCACCGGGGGTGACTGAAGCTTTCTTT.

The rearrangement joins TRBV7-9 to TRBJ2-2; D is possibly TRBD2 (6 bases). This CDR3 contains 15 residues. Germline assignment: CDR1 SEHNR and CDR2 FQNEAQ (reference sequence). Trimming took off 3 bases at V and 4 bases at J, with 12 bases between the two ends. The CDR3 loop reads CASSFGDLTTGELFF. The CDR3 nucleotides are TGTGCCAGCAGCTTCGGGGACTTGACCACCGGGGAGCTGTTTTTT.

The chain recombines TRBV7-2 with TRBJ2-7; D not certain. CDR3 size: 14 residues. The V gene's germline CDR1 is SGHTA and CDR2 FQGNSA. The V gene lost 2 bases and the J gene lost 6 bases, with 14 bases spanning the gap. This CDR3 reads CASSLPPSSFEQYF. In DNA, the CDR3 is TGTGCCAGCAGCTTACCCCCTAGTTCTTTCGAGCAGTACTTC.

The J gene is TRBJ2-7, the V gene TRBV29-1; TRBD1 is a possible D gene (6 bases). There are 13 residues in the CDR3. Trimming removed 6 bases from V and 5 bases from J, with 17 bases in between. Germline lookup yields CDR1 SQVTM and CDR2 ANQGSEA. The CDR3 loop is CSVRGDGDNEQYF. Here the CDR3 DNA reads TGCAGCGTAAGAGGGGACGGGGACAACGAGCAGTACTTC.

The chain uses TRBV6-1 and TRBJ2-3; possibly TRBD1 for D (5 bases). The V gene's germline CDR1 is MNHNS and CDR2 SASEGT. V was cut by 6 bases and J by 3 bases, with 16 bases left in between. The CDR3 is made up of 15 amino acids. CDR3: CASSPRSSGTDTQYF. The CDR3 nucleotides read TGTGCCAGCAGCCCGAGGAGCTCAGGGACAGATACGCAGTATTTT.

J is TRBJ2-7 and V is TRBV6-6, with D unresolved. From germline, CDR1 is MNHNY and CDR2 SVGAGI (reference sequence). The V gene lost 2 bases and the J gene lost 5 bases, with 13 bases spanning the gap. The CDR3 spans 14 residues. The CDR3 DNA sequence: TGTGCCAGCAGTTACGGTACAGCTTATCACGAGCAGTACTTC. Encoded protein: CASSYGTAYHEQYF.

The chain couples TRBV15 to TRBJ2-1; 10 nucleotides agree with TRBD2. The CDR3 is 13 residues long. From germline, CDR1 is LNHNV and CDR2 YYDKDF (reference sequence). V dropped 5 bases and J dropped 12; count of bases not matched to a gene: 7. The CDR3 coding sequence is TGTGCCACCAGCCCTCTAGCGGGAGATCGGCAGTTCTTC. Translating gives CATSPLAGDRQFF.

The J gene is TRBJ2-5, the V gene TRBV4-1, with TRBD2 identical over 11 bases. This CDR3 has 15 amino acids. The V and J ends lost 4 bases and 2 bases, in that order; junction bases with no gene match: 3. Germline-derived CDR1 and CDR2 are MGHRA and YSYEKL. CDR3 sequence reads: CASSRGLAEQETQYF. The CDR3 nucleotides read TGCGCCAGCAGCCGGGGACTAGCGGAACAAGAGACCCAGTACTTC.

The CDR3: CASSPRRENTGELFF. The CDR3 DNA reads as TGTGCCAGCTCACCAAGACGGGAGAACACCGGGGAGCTGTTTTTT. The chain carries TRBV18 and TRBJ2-2; a possible D gene is TRBD2 (5 bases). Per germline, CDR1 KGHSH and CDR2 LQKENI. V lost 2 bases to trimming and J lost 1 base, with 8 bases between them. This CDR3 spans 15 amino acids. The complete variable domain, with remaining parts taken from reference TRBV18 and TRBJ2-2, reads NAGVMQNPRHLVRRRGQEARLRCSPMKGHSHVYWYRQLPEEGLKFMVYLQKENIIDESGMPKERFSAEFPKEGPSILRIQQVVRGDSAAYFCASSPRRENTGELFFGEGSRLTVL.

The chain carries TRBV10-3 and TRBJ1-5, with 8 bases matching TRBD1. The length of the CDR3 is 14 residues. CDR1 ENHRY and CDR2 SYGVKD come from the germline V gene. V trimming: 4 bases; J trimming: 7 bases; junction bases outside the gene matches: 6. The CDR3 loop reads CAISAGGVHQPQHF. The CDR3 DNA follows: TGTGCCATCAGTGCAGGGGGCGTCCACCAGCCCCAGCATTTT.

The chain links TRBV9 to TRBJ2-1; 7 bases map to TRBD1. Looked up from germline, CDR1 is SGDLS and CDR2 is YYNGEE. V shed 0 bases and J 2 bases; nucleotides not matched to a gene: 2. This CDR3 is 15 amino acids long. The DNA of the CDR3 is TGTGCCAGCAGCGTAGTAGGGACAGCCTACAATGAGCAGTTCTTC. Protein: CASSVVGTAYNEQFF.

The chain has TRBV7-9 and TRBJ2-1, with 7 bases fitting TRBD1. The germline CDR1 and CDR2 sequences are SEHNR and FQNEAQ (reference sequence). V was pared by 3 bases and J by 7 bases, with 3 bases of the junction left unmatched. This CDR3 is built from 13 residues. The CDR3 is CASSFRGWNEQFF. DNA of the CDR3: TGTGCCAGCAGCTTCAGGGGGTGGAATGAGCAGTTCTTC.

The J gene is TRBJ1-2, the V gene TRBV27, with D tentatively TRBD1 (5 bases). Trimming pared 3 bases from V and 8 bases from J, leaving 13 bases between. The CDR3 loop spans 13 amino acids. The germline gives CDR1 MNHEY, CDR2 SMNVEV (reference sequence). The CDR3 loop is CASSFLGGSGYTF. The CDR3 DNA is TGTGCCAGCAGTTTCTTGGGGGGATCGGGCTACACCTTC.

The rearrangement links TRBV14 to TRBJ1-4; D may be TRBD1 (6 bases). The CDR3 totals 12 residues. CDR1 and CDR2 (germline): SGHDN, FVKESK. The ends were cut back, 3 bases at V and 11 bases at J, with 10 bases in the middle. The CDR3 DNA reads as TGTGCCAGCAGCCACAACAGGGAGAAACTGTTTTTT. Its translation: CASSHNREKLFF. Together with reference TRBV14 and TRBJ1-4, the CDR3 gives the full variable domain: EAGVTQFPSHSVIEKGQTVTLRCDPISGHDNLYWYRRVMGKEIKFLLHFVKESKQDESGMPNNRFLAERTGGTYSTLKVQPAELEDSGVYFCASSHNREKLFFGSGTQLSVL.

This rearrangement joins TRBV9 to TRBJ2-1, with D possibly TRBD2 on 5 matching bases. CDR1 and CDR2 (germline): SGDLS, YYNGEE. This CDR3 has 12 residues. V was cut by 5 bases and J by 12 bases, with 15 bases left in between. This CDR3 reads CASSPTGIVQFF. DNA of the CDR3: TGTGCCAGCAGTCCCACGGGGATTGTGCAGTTCTTC.

The gene calls are TRBV6-5 and TRBJ1-5; no firm D call. Trimming shortened V by 0 bases and J by 7 bases, and 13 bases separated the two germline ends. Germline CDR1 MNHEY, CDR2 SVGAGI. The CDR3 has 15 residues. CDR3 sequence reads: CASSYSYRFGQPQHF. The CDR3 DNA reads as TGTGCCAGCAGTTACTCGTATAGGTTCGGGCAGCCCCAGCATTTT.

V gene TRBV4-1 combines with J gene TRBJ2-1; perhaps TRBD2 as D (7 bases). The CDR3 covers 16 residues. The V and J ends lost 4 bases and 5 bases respectively, with 18 bases between them. CDR1 is MGHRA and CDR2 is YSYEKL in the germline V gene. The CDR3: CASSRGGAGKNNEQFF. The CDR3 nucleotides are TGCGCCAGCAGCCGGGGGGGGGCAGGTAAAAACAATGAGCAGTTCTTC.

V and J are TRBV10-3 and TRBJ1-2; D might be TRBD1 (6 bases). V lost 9 bases and J lost 8, with 13 bases in between. From germline, CDR1 is ENHRY and CDR2 SYGVKD. The CDR3 extends over 11 amino acids. Here the CDR3 reads CAISRQGGYTF. The DNA for the CDR3 is TGTGCCATATCACGGCAGGGGGGCTACACCTTC.